This paragraph covers one TCR beta chain sequence. As yet, its antigen is unknown. The record originates from a study of cytomegalovirus exposure and HLA in healthy donors. In the study overall: Earlier, 150 million to 200 million T cells were analyzed, and some 120 million unique TCR beta sequences were found among them. Study results and limitations: By HLA locus, TCR association rates varied in a later analysis, with DRB1 showing the most and HLA-C the fewest. In an earlier analysis, productive rearrangement rates for most beta V segments clustered near 87% or 30%. Researchers catalogued 150 or so TCR beta chains as cytomegalovirus-associated.

CDR1 is SEHNR and CDR2 is FQNEAQ in the germline V gene (reference sequence). V shed 5 bases, J shed 2 bases, and the junction held 7 bases outside the gene matches. The CDR3 covers 16 residues. The PCR had 60 Vbeta and 13 Jbeta primers. Sequencing used immunoSEQ multiplex PCR; TCRdb keeps in-frame clones, though not all of them. The sample comprises about 140,000 clones, roughly 80% of which are singletons, and about 1.2% rests with the top ten. This clonotype was obtained from a female donor in good health and CMV-seronegative. The sample consisted of PBMCs. The chain has TRBV7-9 and TRBJ2-3; 10 positions match TRBD2. The CDR3 spells CASSDLAGAHTDTQYF. The CDR3 DNA reads as TGTGCCAGCAGCGACCTAGCGGGGGCACACACAGATACGCAGTATTTT. The full variable domain, its missing parts supplied by reference TRBV7-9 and TRBJ2-3, is DTGVSQNPRHKITKRGQNVTFRCDPISEHNRLYWYRQTLGQGPEFLTYFQNEAQLEKSRLLSDRFSAERPKGSFSTLEIQRTEQGDSAMYLCASSDLAGAHTDTQYFGPGTRLTVL.